These 21 T cell receptor beta chains came from one sample sequenced in a study of identical twins. TCRdb reanalysed the 5' RACE reads using MiXCR and keeps one entry per CDR3 protein. The sample yields some 730,000 distinct CDR3 sequences, around a sixth seen once. In addition, the sample was reused for a study of T cells expressing NK-cell markers.

The sequencing input was PBMCs. These receptors were obtained from a young woman in good health.

CDR3 nucleotides: TGTGCCAGCAGAACAGGGGCTAGAGGCTACACCTTC. This translates into CASRTGARGYTF. J is TRBJ1-2 and V is TRBV13; 7 positions agree with TRBD1. This CDR3 contains 12 residues. Trimming at V came to 6 bases and at J to 8 bases, leaving 6 bases not matched to a gene. Germline V gene lookup returns CDR1 PRHDT and CDR2 FYEKMQ (reference sequence).

CDR3 protein: CASAAPGQTYNEQFF. The CDR3, as DNA: TGTGCCAGCGCCGCTCCGGGACAGACGTACAATGAGCAGTTCTTC. V usage is TRBV2 and J usage is TRBJ2-1, with TRBD1 matching over 7 bases. J was trimmed by 4 bases and V by 8 bases; bases with no gene match: 11. This CDR3 contains 15 residues. The germline gives CDR1 SNHLY, CDR2 FYNNEI.

This clonotype was seen many times. This chain connects TRBV20-1 to TRBJ2-3, with 14 bases identical to TRBD2. V was clipped by 5 bases and J by 6 bases; unmatched bases: 7. Germline assignment: CDR1 DFQATT and CDR2 SNEGSKA (reference sequence). The CDR3 extends over 15 amino acids. CDR3 nucleotide sequence: TGCAGTGCTCCAAAGACTAGCGGGAGGGCTGATACGCAGTATTTT. It encodes CSAPKTSGRADTQYF.

The sample holds a few counts of this clonotype. DNA of the CDR3: TGTGCCACCCTCGGTCAAGAGGATAATGCTTACAATGAGCAGTTCTTC. It specifies CATLGQEDNAYNEQFF. The V call is TRBV15, the J call TRBJ2-1, with D unresolved. The length of the CDR3 is 16 residues. V lost 8 bases and J lost 4, with 21 bases in between. Per the germline V gene, CDR1 is LNHNV and CDR2 is YYDKDF (reference sequence).

This clonotype was observed many times. The chain combines TRBV7-2 with TRBJ2-1, with D unclear. V lost 6 bases and J lost 5, with 5 bases in between. CDR3 length: 11 residues. CDR1 is SGHTA, CDR2 FQGNSA, per germline. The CDR3 DNA sequence: TGTGCCAGCAGTTTTAACAATGAGCAGTTCTTC. This translates into CASSFNNEQFF.

This clonotype appeared a few times. The chain joins TRBV20-1 to TRBJ2-3, with D tentatively TRBD2 (5 bases). The CDR3 is 11 residues long. CDR1 and CDR2 (germline): DFQATT, SNEGSKA (reference sequence). Trimming took 3 bases from V and 7 from J, leaving 8 bases between them. The DNA of the CDR3 is TGCAGTGCTAGTCCGGGGAATACGCAGTATTTT. Its protein product is CSASPGNTQYF.

There are a few counts of this clonotype. CDR3 DNA: TGTGCCAGCAGCAAACCAGGGATTTGTGAGCAGTTCTTC. Protein: CASSKPGICEQFF. The chain uses TRBV21-1 and TRBJ2-1; no check of the table's D call, TRBD1, against the DNA was made. TRBV21-1 is flagged as a pseudogene. The CDR3 consists of 13 residues.

This clonotype was seen a few times. The chain is built from TRBV2 and TRBJ2-7, with D unclear. This CDR3 contains 11 residues. The V end was cut by 4 bases, the J end by 9 bases, with 10 bases between. Germline V gene sequence: CDR1 SNHLY, CDR2 FYNNEI. Here the CDR3 DNA reads TGTGCCAGCAGTGGGGATTACCTGCAGTACTTC. It codes for CASSGDYLQYF.

The V and J genes are TRBV5-1 and TRBJ2-7; D may correspond to TRBD1 or TRBD2 (5 bases each). The ends were cut back, 0 bases at V and 11 bases at J, with 21 bases in the middle. The CDR3 is made up of 15 amino acids. The germline V gene has CDR1 SGHRS and CDR2 YFSETQ. The CDR3 DNA reads TGCGCCAGCAGCTTGGAGATGACACTTCCAGGGCGGGAGTACTTC. Its translation is CASSLEMTLPGREYF.

This clonotype was picked up a small number of times. This sequence joins TRBV10-3 and TRBJ2-7; 11 bases align to TRBD2. The CDR3 totals 16 residues. CDR1 is ENHRY and CDR2 is SYGVKD in the germline V gene. The V and J ends lost 2 bases and 2 bases, in that order; junction bases with no gene match: 5. The DNA for the CDR3 is TGTGCCATCAGTGAGCGGCTAGCGGGAGGCGCCTACGAGCAGTACTTC. Its protein product is CAISERLAGGAYEQYF.

The sample holds one count of this clonotype. The chain has TRBV20-1 and TRBJ2-3, with TRBD1 matching 12 bases. The CDR3 totals 17 residues. V lost 6 bases and J lost 0; bases outside the gene matches: 10. The V gene's germline CDR1 is DFQATT and CDR2 SNEGSKA (reference sequence). CDR3 sequence: CSAIRRDRGPSTDTQYF. DNA of the CDR3: TGCAGTGCGATCCGCCGGGACAGGGGGCCCAGCACAGATACGCAGTATTTT.

This clonotype was recorded many times. This chain links TRBV12-3 or TRBV12-4 with TRBJ2-4, with D perhaps TRBD1 (5 bases). The CDR3 covers 14 residues. V lost 4 bases, J lost 0 bases, and 7 bases lay in between. The CDR3 reads CASSSTGAKNIQYF. As DNA, the CDR3 is TGTGCCAGCAGTTCAACAGGAGCCAAAAACATTCAGTACTTC.

This clonotype was recorded a few times. V is TRBV30 and J is TRBJ2-3, with D possibly matching TRBD2 (6 bases). There are 14 residues in the CDR3. Trimming pared 2 bases from V and 4 bases from J, leaving 13 bases between. Germline lookup yields CDR1 GTSNPN and CDR2 SVGIG (reference sequence). In nucleotides, the CDR3 is TGTGCCTGGAGTCCGGACTACAGGCCAGATACGCAGTATTTT. Translation: CAWSPDYRPDTQYF.

The chain carries TRBV29-1 and TRBJ2-5; tentatively, D is TRBD2 (6 bases). The V gene's germline CDR1 is SQVTM and CDR2 ANQGSEA. The V end was cut by 8 bases, the J end by 5 bases, with 18 bases between. The CDR3 contains 13 residues. The CDR3: CSLSGLYTETQYF. The CDR3 DNA is TGCAGCCTATCGGGACTCTACACGGAGACCCAGTACTTC.

In its sample, this clonotype was seen a few times. The gene calls are TRBV28 and TRBJ2-1; 7 bases are shared with TRBD1. The CDR3 is 15 residues long. V trimming: 3 bases; J trimming: 4 bases; junction bases outside the gene matches: 6. Germline V gene sequence: CDR1 MDHEN, CDR2 SYDVKM. CDR3 sequence (DNA): TGTGCCAGCAGTTTCCCGGGACAGCCTTACAATGAGCAGTTCTTC. Its translation: CASSFPGQPYNEQFF.

Regarding this clonotype: Just one base apart from a much larger clone, this may be a read error. The chain employs TRBV20-1 and TRBJ2-1, with 7 positions matching TRBD1. The CDR3 spans 15 residues. The germline V gene encodes CDR1 DFQATT and CDR2 SNEGSKA (reference sequence). CDR3 amino acids: CSAREDRNPYNERFF. The CDR3 nucleotides read TGCAGTGCTAGGGAGGACAGGAACCCTTACAATGAGCGGTTCTTC.

There are a few counts of this clonotype. The chain recombines TRBV11-2 with TRBJ1-2, with a weak D call TRBD1 (5 bases). Trimming left V 4 bases short and J 4 bases short, with 13 bases between. Germline V gene data show CDR1 as SGHAT and CDR2 as FQNNGV. The CDR3 is made up of 14 amino acids. CDR3 sequence: CASSSLRGSYGYTF. The CDR3 coding sequence is TGTGCCAGCAGCTCGTTAAGGGGATCCTATGGCTACACCTTC.

The J gene is TRBJ2-1, the V gene TRBV29-1; 10 nucleotides align to TRBD2. The CDR3 length is 13 residues. Looked up from germline, CDR1 is SQVTM and CDR2 is ANQGSEA. J lost 9 bases, V lost 4 bases, and 6 bases had no gene match. CDR3 nucleotide sequence: TGCAGCGTTGGGACTAGCGGCGGCTCTGAGCAGTTCTTC. It yields the protein CSVGTSGGSEQFF.

The chain recombines TRBV5-1 with TRBJ2-3, with D possibly TRBD2 on 5 matching bases. The germline V gene encodes CDR1 SGHRS and CDR2 YFSETQ. V shed 3 bases and J shed 6 bases, with 11 bases lying between them. This CDR3 contains 13 residues. Written as DNA, the CDR3 is TGCGCCAGCAGCTGGACTGGGGTTGATACGCAGTATTTT. The encoded protein is CASSWTGVDTQYF.

The sample holds many counts of this clonotype. J is TRBJ2-7 and V is TRBV6-5; no clear D. Germline-derived CDR1 and CDR2 are MNHEY and SVGAGI. The CDR3 is made up of 15 amino acids. Trimming left V 2 bases short and J 2 bases short, with 13 bases between. This chain's CDR3 is CASSYATSPTYEQYF. CDR3 bases: TGTGCCAGCAGTTACGCGACCAGCCCCACCTACGAGCAGTACTTC.

The V gene is TRBV10-3, the J gene TRBJ1-2; D is undetermined. V shed 4 bases and J shed 7 bases, with 19 bases lying between them. CDR1 ENHRY and CDR2 SYGVKD come from the germline V gene. There are 15 residues in the CDR3. The CDR3 loop is CAISAVVGSGSGYTF. CDR3 nucleotides: TGTGCCATCAGTGCGGTGGTAGGCTCGGGGTCTGGCTACACCTTC.